This T cell receptor (beta chain) was sequenced during a study of blood T cell repertoires in COVID-19 (dated by TCRdb to 2019 to 2021). Looking at the study overall: Samples from collaborators originated in the United States, Italy and Spain and spanned both the acute and convalescent phases of COVID-19. The material from the prospective study consisted of cDNA or gDNA derived from T cells, B-cell-depleted T cells, or PBMCs. Samples were obtained from the ongoing ImmuneRACE study (first 160 participants) and from over a thousand subjects provided by 6 global collaborators. Where available, HLA class I and class II types were obtained from metadata supplied by the sample provider rather than from assay-based typing. Subjects who had been exposed to COVID-19, were actively infected with it, or had recovered from it provided the deeply sampled blood TCRbeta repertoires that made up the dataset. The repertoires were made available in a free public database intended to serve as a resource for research on the immune response to SARS-CoV-2. The sample metadata nearly always contained a de-identified subject ID, COVID-19 status, age in years and sex.

About this clone: The antigen it recognizes is unknown. No base quality information exists; no much larger clone differs at one position.

TCRbeta CDR3 regions were amplified from genomic DNA using the immunoSEQ Assay, a bias-controlled multiplex PCR. The study's processing was this. Within the assay, amplification of reference gene primers was used to estimate how many nucleated cells each sample contained. Sequence reads were collapsed and filtered to measure the absolute abundance of every unique TCRbeta CDR3 rearrangement. Productive Simpson clonality was computed per sample as the square root of Simpson's diversity index over productive rearrangements. The source is immuneACCESS, and TCRdb retained only in-frame sequences with V and J called. Part of the clones is not carried over; for the studies checked, unresolved V genes explain less than half of this, and the remainder is unexplained. The DNA was the basis for D and trimming; V, J and clone size are from that table. For this sample there are over 250,000 clones; around 91% appear just once. The top ten clones comprise around 2% of the sample.

V and J lose 7 bases and 0 bases, and a span of 9 bases separates them. The germline V gene (reference sequence) specifies LNHDA as CDR1 and SQIVND as CDR2. Inclusive of the bounding cysteine and phenylalanine, the CDR3 is 13 residues long. Only the CDR3 DNA stays, 39 bases, in frame from base 1. Participants in the prospective study were aged 18 to 89 years, lived in 20 to 25 United States geographic areas, and enrolled through a virtual design. To assign participants to cohorts, the prospective study relied on clinical history that participants themselves reported in a screening survey and a study questionnaire. ImmuneRACE Cohort 3 recovered participants were defined by two consecutive negative NP/OP PCR tests, healthcare professional clearance, or symptom resolution. Each participant in the prospective study had whole blood, serum and a nasopharyngeal or oropharyngeal swab collected by mobile phlebotomists. Additional blood draws and questionnaires over an approximately two-month period could optionally be provided by prospective study participants. Blood samples from the prospective study were shipped frozen or at room temperature prior to DNA extraction.

Results and caveats for the whole study, not just this receptor: Clinical and demographic metadata were provided uncurated, with the amount varying by source and participant.

The receptor's source is a woman aged 18-35 years who had recovered from COVID-19. The sequenced sample was PBMCs or T cells enriched from blood (not recorded which). The chain was built from TRBV19 and TRBJ1-1; no D gene is confidently identified. The CDR3 region: CASIPSLNTEAFF. The nucleotide sequence is given as TGTGCCAGTATTCCCTCGTTGAACACTGAAGCTTTCTTT.